This T cell receptor (beta chain) is drawn from a study of OX40 agonist ivuxolimab in advanced cancers. Across the study: Patients in dose escalation had liver, melanoma, kidney or head and neck cancers. Findings and caveats of the study: The antigen specificity of the peripheral T cells (those that were expanded) was not determined. The mean number of expanded clones was higher in CD8+ T cells than in CD4+.

Worth noting for this clone: Its antigen is currently unknown.

Sequencing was performed with immunoSEQ multiplex PCR; in TCRdb, only in-frame clones are kept and a portion is missing. The table records more than 35,000 clones, just under 80% of them present only once. The sample in question was CD4+ or CD8+ T cells sorted from blood, obtained in a trial of the OX40 agonist ivuxolimab. This receptor was identified in an adult with an advanced solid tumor such as melanoma, head and neck, liver or kidney cancer.

CDR3 sequence reads: CSVGDNTIYF. CDR3 DNA: TGCAGCGTTGGGGATAACACCATATATTTT. V usage is TRBV29-1 and J usage is TRBJ1-3; unclear D gene. The CDR3 is made up of 10 amino acids. V lost 4 bases to trimming and J lost 7 bases, with 5 bases between them. Germline V gene lookup returns CDR1 SQVTM and CDR2 ANQGSEA.